This T cell receptor (beta chain) was recovered during a study of glioma-infiltrating T cells after dendritic cell vaccination. Study-level information: Glioblastoma patients came from Phase I and II dendritic cell vaccination trials.

Trimming removed 11 bases at V and 2 bases at J, with 15 bases between. The CDR3 totals 13 residues. The V gene's germline CDR1 is MNHEY and CDR2 SVGAGI. Only in-frame clones appear in the TCRdb table, and some are missing; sequencing was by immunoSEQ multiplex PCR. In the table there are around 90,000 clones, approximately 81% of which are singletons. Study-wide findings and caveats: Few patients contributed both blood and tumor specimens.

Points on this clone: Antigen specificity is unknown.

The specimen was blood, collected before dendritic cell vaccination. J is TRBJ1-1 and V is TRBV6-5, with a weak D call TRBD1 (6 bases). The receptor was derived from a human donor with glioblastoma. For the CDR3, the DNA is TGTGCCTCGAACAGGGTACTTAACACTGAAGCTTTCTTT. Residues: CASNRVLNTEAFF.